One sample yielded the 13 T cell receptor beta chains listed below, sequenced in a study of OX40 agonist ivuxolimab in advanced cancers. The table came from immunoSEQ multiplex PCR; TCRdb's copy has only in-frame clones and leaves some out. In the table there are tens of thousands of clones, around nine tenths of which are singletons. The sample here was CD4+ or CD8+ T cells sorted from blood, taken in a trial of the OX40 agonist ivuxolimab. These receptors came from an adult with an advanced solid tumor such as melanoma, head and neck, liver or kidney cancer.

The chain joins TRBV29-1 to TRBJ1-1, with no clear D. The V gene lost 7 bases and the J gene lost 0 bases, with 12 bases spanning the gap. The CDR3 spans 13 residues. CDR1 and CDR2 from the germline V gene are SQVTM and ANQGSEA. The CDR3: CSAESSMNTEAFF. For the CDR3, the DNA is TGCAGCGCCGAGTCGTCCATGAACACTGAAGCTTTCTTT.

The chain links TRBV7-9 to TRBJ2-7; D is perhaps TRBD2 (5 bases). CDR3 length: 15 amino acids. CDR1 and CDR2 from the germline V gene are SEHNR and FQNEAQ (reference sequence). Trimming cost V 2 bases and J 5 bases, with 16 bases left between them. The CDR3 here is CASSLRAGGHHEQYF. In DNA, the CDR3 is TGTGCCAGCAGCTTAAGGGCCGGCGGGCACCACGAGCAGTACTTC.

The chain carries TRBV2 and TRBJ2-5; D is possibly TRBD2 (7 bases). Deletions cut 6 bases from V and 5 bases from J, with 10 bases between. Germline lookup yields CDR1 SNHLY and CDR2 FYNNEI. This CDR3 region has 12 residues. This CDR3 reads CASRGGAETQYF. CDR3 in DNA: TGTGCCAGCAGAGGGGGGGCGGAGACCCAGTACTTC.

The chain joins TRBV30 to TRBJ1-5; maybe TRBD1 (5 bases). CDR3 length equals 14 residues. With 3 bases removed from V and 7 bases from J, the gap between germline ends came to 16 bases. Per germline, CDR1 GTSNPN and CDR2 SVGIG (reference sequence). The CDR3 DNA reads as TGTGCCTGGAGCAGTGGGGCGGTTGGCCAGCCCCAGCATTTT. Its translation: CAWSSGAVGQPQHF.

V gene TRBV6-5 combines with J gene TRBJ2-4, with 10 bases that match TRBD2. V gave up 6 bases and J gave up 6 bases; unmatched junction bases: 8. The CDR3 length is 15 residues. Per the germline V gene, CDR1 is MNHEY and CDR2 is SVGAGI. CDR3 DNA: TGTGCCAGCAGAGGAAGCGGGGGGGCTGGAAACATTCAGTACTTC. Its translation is CASRGSGGAGNIQYF.

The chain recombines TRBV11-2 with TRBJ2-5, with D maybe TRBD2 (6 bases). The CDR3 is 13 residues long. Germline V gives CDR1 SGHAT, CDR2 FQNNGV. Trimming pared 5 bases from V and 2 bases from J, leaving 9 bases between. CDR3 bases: TGTGCCAGCAGCAACCGGGGGCAAGAGACCCAGTACTTC. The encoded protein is CASSNRGQETQYF.

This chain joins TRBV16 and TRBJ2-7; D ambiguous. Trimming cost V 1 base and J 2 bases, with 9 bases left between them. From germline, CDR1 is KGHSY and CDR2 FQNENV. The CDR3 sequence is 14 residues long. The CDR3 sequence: CASSQLTDPYEQYF. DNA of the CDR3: TGTGCCAGCAGCCAATTAACAGACCCCTACGAGCAGTACTTC.

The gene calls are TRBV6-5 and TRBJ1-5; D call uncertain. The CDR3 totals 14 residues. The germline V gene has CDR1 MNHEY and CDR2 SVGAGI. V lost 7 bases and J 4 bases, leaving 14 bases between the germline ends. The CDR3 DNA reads TGTGCCAGCACCGACGGGAGCGAAAATCAGCCCCAGCATTTT. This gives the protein CASTDGSENQPQHF.

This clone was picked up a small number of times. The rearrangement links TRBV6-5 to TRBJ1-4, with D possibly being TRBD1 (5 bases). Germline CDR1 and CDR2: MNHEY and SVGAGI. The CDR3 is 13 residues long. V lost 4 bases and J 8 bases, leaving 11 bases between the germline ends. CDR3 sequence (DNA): TGTGCCAGCAGTTCTGCAGGGAGGGAAAAACTGTTTTTT. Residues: CASSSAGREKLFF.

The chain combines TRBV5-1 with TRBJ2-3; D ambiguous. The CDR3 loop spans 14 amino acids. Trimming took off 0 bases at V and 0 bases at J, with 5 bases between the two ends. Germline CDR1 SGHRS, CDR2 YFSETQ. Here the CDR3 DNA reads TGCGCCAGCAGCTTGGTTGCTAGCACAGATACGCAGTATTTT. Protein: CASSLVASTDTQYF.

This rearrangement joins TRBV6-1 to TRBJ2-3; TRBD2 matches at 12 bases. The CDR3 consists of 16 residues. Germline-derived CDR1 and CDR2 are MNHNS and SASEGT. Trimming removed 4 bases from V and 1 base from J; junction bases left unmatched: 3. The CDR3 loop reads CASSGRTSGGTDTQYF. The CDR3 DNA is TGTGCCAGCAGTGGACGGACTAGCGGGGGCACAGATACGCAGTATTTT.

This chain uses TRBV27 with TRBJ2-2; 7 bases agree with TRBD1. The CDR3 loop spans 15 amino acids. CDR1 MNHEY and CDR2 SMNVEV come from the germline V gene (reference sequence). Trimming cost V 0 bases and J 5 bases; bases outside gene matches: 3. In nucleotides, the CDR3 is TGTGCCAGCAGTTTATCGACAGGGTGGACCGGGGAGCTGTTTTTT. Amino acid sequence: CASSLSTGWTGELFF.

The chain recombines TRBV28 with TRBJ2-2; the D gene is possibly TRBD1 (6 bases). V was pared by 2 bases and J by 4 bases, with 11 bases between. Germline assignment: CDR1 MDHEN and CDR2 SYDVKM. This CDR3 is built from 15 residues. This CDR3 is CASSLGGRGTGELFF. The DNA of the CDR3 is TGTGCCAGCAGTTTAGGGGGCCGTGGCACCGGGGAGCTGTTTTTT. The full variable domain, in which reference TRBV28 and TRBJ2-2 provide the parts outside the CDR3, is DVKVTQSSRYLVKRTGEKVFLECVQDMDHENMFWYRQDPGLGLRLIYFSYDVKMKEKGDIPEGYSVSREKKERFSLILESASTNQTSMYLCASSLGGRGTGELFFGEGSRLTVL.